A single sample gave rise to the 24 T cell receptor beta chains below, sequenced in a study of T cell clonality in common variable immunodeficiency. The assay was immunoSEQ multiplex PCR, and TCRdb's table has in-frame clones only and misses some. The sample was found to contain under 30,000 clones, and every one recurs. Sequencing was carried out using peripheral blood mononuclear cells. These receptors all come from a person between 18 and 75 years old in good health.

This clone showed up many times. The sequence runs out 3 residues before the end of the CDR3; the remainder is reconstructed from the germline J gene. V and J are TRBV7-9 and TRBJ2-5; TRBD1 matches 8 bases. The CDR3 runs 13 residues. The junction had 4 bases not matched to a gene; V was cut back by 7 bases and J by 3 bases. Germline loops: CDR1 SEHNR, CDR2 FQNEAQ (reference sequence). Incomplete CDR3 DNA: TGTGCCAGCAACCTACAGGGGGAAGAGACC. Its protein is CASNLQGEET. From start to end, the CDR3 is CASNLQGEETQYF.

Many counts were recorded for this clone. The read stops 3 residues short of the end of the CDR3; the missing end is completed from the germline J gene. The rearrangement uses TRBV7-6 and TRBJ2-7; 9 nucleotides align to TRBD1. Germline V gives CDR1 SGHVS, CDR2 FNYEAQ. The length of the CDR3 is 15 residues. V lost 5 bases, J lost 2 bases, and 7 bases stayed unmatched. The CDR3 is CASSLGQGKTYEQYF. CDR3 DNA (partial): TGTGCCAGCAGCCTGGGACAGGGTAAGACCTACGAG.

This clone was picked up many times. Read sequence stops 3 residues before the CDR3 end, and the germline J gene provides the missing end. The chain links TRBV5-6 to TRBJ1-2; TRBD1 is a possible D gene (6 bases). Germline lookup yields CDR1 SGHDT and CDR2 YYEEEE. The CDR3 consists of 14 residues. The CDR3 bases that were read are TGTGCCAGCAGCTTGGCCGGGGGGGCAGAAGGC. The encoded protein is CASSLAGGAEG. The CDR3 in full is CASSLAGGAEGYTF. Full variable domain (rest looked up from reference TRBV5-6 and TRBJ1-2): DAGVTQSPTHLIKTRGQQVTLRCSPKSGHDTVSWYQQALGQGPQFIFQYYEEEERQRGNFPDRFSGHQFPNYSSELNVNALLLGDSALYLCASSLAGGAEGYTFGSGTRLTVV.

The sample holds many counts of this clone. CDR3 DNA (partial): TGCGCCACCGGGGGCTCTGGGGCCAACGTC. This sequence encodes CATGGSGANV. In full, the CDR3 is CATGGSGANVLTF. The genes are TRBV23-1 and TRBJ2-6; tentative D call: TRBD2 (6 bases). The missing CDR3 end, 3 residues past where the read stops, is filled in from the germline J gene. TRBV23-1 is identified as an open reading frame with a role that is uncertain. Trimming shortened V by 10 bases and J by 0 bases, and 7 bases separated the two germline ends. The length of the CDR3 is 13 residues.

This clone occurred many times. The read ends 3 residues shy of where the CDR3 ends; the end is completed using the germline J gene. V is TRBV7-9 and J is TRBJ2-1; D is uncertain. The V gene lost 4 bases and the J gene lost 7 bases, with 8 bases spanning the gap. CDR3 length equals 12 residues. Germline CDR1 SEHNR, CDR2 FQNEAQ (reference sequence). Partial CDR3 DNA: TGTGCCAGCAGCTCGTTCGGTAATGAG. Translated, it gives CASSSFGNE. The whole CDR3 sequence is CASSSFGNEQFF.

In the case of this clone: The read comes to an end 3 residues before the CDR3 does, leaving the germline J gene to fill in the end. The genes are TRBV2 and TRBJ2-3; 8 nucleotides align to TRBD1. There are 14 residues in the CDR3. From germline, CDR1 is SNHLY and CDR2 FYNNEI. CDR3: CASKEDRAQETQYF. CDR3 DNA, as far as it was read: TGTGCCAGCAAGGAGGACAGGGCCCAAGAGACG. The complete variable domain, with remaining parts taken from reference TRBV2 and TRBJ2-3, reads EPEVTQTPSHQVTQMGQEVILRCVPISNHLYFYWYRQILGQKVEFLVSFYNNEISEKSEIFDDQFSVERPDGSNFTLKIRSTKLEDSAMYFCASKEDRAQETQYFGPGTRLTVL.

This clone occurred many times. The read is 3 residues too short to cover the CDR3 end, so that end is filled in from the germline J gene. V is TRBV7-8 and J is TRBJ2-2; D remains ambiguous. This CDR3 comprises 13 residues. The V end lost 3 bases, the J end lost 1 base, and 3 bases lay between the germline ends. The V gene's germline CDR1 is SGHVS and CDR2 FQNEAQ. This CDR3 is CASSFRNTGELFF. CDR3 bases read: TGTGCCAGCAGCTTTCGGAACACCGGGGAG.

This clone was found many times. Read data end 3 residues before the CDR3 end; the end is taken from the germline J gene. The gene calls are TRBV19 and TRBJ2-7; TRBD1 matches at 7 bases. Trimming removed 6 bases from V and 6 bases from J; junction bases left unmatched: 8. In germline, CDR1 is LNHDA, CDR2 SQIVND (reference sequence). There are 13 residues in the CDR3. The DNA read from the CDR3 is TGTGCCAGTAGGGACGGACAGGTCCGCGAG. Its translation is CASRDGQVRE. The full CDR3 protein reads CASRDGQVREQYF.

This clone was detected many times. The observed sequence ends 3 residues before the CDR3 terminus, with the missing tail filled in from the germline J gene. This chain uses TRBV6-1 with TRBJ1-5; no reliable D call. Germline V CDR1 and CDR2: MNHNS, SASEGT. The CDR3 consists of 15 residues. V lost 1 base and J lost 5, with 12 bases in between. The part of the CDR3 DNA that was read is TGTGCCAGCAGTGAAGTGTCGGCAGGTCATCAGCCC. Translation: CASSEVSAGHQP. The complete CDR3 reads CASSEVSAGHQPQHF.

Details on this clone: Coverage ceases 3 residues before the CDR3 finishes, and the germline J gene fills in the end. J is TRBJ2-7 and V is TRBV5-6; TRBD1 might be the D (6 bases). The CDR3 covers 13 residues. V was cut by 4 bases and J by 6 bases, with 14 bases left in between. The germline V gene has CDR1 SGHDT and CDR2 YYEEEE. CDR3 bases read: TGTGCCAGCAGCCGAAGTAACAGGGTCGAG. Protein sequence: CASSRSNRVE. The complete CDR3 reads CASSRSNRVEQYF.

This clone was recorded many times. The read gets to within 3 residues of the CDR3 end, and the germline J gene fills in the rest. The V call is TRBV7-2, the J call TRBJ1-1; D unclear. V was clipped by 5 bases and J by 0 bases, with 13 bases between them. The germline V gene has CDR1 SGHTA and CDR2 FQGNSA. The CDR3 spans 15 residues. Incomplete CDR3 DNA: TGTGCCAGCAGCCCACAGAGCAACATGAACACTGAA. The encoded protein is CASSPQSNMNTE. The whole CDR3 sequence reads CASSPQSNMNTEAFF.

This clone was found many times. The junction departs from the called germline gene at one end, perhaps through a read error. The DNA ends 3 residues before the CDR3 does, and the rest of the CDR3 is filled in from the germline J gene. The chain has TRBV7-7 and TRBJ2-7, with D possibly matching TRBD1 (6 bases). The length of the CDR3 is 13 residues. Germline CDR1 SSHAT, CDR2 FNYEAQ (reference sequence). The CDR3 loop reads CASSHQGQVEQYF. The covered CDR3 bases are TGTGCTAGCAGCCATCAGGGGCAAGTCGAG.

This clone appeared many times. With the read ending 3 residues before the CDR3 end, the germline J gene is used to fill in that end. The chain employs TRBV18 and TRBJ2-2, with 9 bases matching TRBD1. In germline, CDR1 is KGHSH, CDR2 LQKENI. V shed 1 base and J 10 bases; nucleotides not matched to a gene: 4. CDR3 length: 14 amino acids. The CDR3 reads CASSPLTGGPELFF. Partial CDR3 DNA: TGTGCCAGCTCACCACTAACAGGGGGCCCGGAG.

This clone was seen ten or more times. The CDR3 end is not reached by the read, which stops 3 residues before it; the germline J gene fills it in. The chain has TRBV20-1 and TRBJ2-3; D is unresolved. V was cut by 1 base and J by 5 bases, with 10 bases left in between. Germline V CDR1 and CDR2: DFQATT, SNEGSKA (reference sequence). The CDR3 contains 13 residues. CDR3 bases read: TGCAGTGCTAGAGGCTCCCCGGGAGATACG. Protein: CSARGSPGDT. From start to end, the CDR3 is CSARGSPGDTQYF.

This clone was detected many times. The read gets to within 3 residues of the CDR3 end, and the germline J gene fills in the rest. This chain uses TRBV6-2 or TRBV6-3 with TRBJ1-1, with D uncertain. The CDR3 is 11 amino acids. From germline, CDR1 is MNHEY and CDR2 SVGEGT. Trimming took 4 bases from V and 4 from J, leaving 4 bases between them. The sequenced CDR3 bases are TGTGCCAGCAGTTTAGCCACTGAA. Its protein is CASSLATE. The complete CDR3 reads CASSLATEAFF.

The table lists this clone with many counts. The CDR3 loop is CASSLDGTGLFLPSPLHF. Partial CDR3 DNA: TGCGCCAGCAGCTTGGACGGGACAGGCCTATTCCTTCCATCACCC. V is TRBV5-1 and J is TRBJ1-6; 8 nucleotides match TRBD1. Read coverage stops 3 residues before the CDR3 terminus; the germline J gene supplies the remainder. Germline V gene lookup returns CDR1 SGHRS and CDR2 YFSETQ. The CDR3 is 18 amino acids. The V and J ends lost 0 bases and 10 bases, in that order; junction bases with no gene match: 15.

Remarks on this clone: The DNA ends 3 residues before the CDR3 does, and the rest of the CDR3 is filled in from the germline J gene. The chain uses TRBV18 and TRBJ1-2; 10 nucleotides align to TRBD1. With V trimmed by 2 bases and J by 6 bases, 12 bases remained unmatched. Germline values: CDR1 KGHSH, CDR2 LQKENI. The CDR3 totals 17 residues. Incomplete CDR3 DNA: TGTGCCAGCTCACCAATAACTACGGGACAGGGGACGGATGGC. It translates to CASSPITTGQGTDG. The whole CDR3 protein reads CASSPITTGQGTDGYTF. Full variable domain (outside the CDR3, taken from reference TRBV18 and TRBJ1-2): NAGVMQNPRHLVRRRGQEARLRCSPMKGHSHVYWYRQLPEEGLKFMVYLQKENIIDESGMPKERFSAEFPKEGPSILRIQQVVRGDSAAYFCASSPITTGQGTDGYTFGSGTRLTVV.

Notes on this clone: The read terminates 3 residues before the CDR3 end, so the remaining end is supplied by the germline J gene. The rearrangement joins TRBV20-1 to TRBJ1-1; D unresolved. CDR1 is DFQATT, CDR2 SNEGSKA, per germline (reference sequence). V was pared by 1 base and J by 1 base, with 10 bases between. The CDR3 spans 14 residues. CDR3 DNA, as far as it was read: TGCAGTGCTAGAGGCCCGGCGGGGAACACTGAA. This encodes CSARGPAGNTE. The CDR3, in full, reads CSARGPAGNTEAFF.

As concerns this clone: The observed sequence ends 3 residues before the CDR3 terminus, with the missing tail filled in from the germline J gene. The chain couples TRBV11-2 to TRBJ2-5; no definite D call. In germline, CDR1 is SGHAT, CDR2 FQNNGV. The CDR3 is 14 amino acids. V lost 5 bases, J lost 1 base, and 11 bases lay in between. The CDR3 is CASSPRLFQETQYF. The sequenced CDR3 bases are TGTGCCAGCAGCCCTAGATTATTCCAAGAGACC.

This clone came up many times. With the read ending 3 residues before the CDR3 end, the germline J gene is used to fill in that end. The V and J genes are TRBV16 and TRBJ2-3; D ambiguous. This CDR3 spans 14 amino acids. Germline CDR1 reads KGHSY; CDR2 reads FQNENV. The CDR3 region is CASSQSGPRIAQYF. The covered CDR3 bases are TGTGCCAGCAGCCAATCTGGCCCTAGGATTGCG.

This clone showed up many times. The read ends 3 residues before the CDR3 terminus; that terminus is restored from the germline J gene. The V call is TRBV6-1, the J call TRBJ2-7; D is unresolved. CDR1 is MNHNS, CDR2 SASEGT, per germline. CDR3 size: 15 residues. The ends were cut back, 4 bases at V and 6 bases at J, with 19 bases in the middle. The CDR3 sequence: CASSGTVPAIGEQYF. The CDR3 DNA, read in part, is TGTGCCAGCAGTGGTACAGTACCGGCTATCGGCGAG.

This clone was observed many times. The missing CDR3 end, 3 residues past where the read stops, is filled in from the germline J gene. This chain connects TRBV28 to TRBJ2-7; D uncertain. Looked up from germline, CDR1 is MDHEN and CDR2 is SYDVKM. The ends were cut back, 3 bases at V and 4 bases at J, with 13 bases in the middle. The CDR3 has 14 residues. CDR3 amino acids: CASSLGRRIYEQYF. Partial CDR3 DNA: TGTGCCAGCAGTTTGGGCAGGAGAATTTACGAG.

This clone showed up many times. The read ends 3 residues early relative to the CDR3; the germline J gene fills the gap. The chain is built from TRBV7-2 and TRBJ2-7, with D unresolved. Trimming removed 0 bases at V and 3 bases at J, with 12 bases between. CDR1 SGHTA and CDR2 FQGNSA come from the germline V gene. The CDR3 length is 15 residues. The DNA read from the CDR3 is TGTGCCAGCAGCTTAGCCTCCTCGGGTTTCTACGAG. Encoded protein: CASSLASSGFYE. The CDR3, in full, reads CASSLASSGFYEQYF.

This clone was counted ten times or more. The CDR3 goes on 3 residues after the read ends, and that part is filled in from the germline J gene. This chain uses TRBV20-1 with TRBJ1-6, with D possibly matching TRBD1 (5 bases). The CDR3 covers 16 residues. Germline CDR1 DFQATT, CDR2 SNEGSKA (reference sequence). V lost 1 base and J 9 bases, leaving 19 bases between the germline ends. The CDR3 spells CSARGSGRDWGSPLHF. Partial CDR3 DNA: TGCAGTGCTAGAGGGTCTGGTCGGGACTGGGGTTCACCC.